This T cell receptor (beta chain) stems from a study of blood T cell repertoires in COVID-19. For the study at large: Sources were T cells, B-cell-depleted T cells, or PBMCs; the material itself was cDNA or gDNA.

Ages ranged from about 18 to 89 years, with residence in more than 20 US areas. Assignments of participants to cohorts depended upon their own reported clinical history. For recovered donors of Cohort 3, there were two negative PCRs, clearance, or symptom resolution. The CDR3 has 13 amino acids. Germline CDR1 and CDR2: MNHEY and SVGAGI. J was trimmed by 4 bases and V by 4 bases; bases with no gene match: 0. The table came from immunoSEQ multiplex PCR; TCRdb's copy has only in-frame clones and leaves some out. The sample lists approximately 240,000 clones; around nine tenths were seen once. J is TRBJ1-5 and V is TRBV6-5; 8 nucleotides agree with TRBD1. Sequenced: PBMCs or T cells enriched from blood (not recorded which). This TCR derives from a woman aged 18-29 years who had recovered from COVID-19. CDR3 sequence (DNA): TGTGCCAGCAGTTGGGACAGGAATCAGCCCCAGCATTTT. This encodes CASSWDRNQPQHF.